The 23 T cell receptor beta chains below all came from one sample that was sequenced in a study of OX40 agonist ivuxolimab in advanced cancers. TCRdb keeps only in-frame clones here, not all; method: immunoSEQ multiplex PCR. The repertoire holds under 70,000 clones, with roughly nine tenths as singletons. The sequencing here drew on CD4+ or CD8+ T cells sorted from blood, taken in a trial of the OX40 agonist ivuxolimab. These receptor sequences come from an adult with an advanced solid tumor such as melanoma, head and neck, liver or kidney cancer.

CDR3 amino acids: CAWSAGSNQPQHF. The CDR3 DNA reads TGTGCCTGGAGTGCCGGGAGCAATCAGCCCCAGCATTTT. The V call is TRBV30, the J call TRBJ1-5, with D unclear. Trimming took 1 base from V and 1 from J, leaving 5 bases between them. This CDR3 has 13 residues. Germline assignment: CDR1 GTSNPN and CDR2 SVGIG (reference sequence).

The V gene is TRBV6-5, the J gene TRBJ1-1; TRBD1 might be the D (6 bases). In germline, CDR1 is MNHEY, CDR2 SVGAGI. V gave up 5 bases and J gave up 1 base, with 14 bases separating them. This CDR3 has 15 residues. CDR3 coding DNA: TGTGCCAGCAGTCCTCATCAGGACAGGAACACTGAAGCTTTCTTT. Its translation: CASSPHQDRNTEAFF.

J is TRBJ2-5 and V is TRBV2; TRBD1 is a possible D gene (5 bases). CDR3 length: 14 residues. Germline assignment: CDR1 SNHLY and CDR2 FYNNEI. Deletions cut 2 bases from V and 3 bases from J, with 10 bases between. The CDR3 bases are TGTGCCAGCAGTGAACTAACAGGAGAAGAGACCCAGTACTTC. Its protein product is CASSELTGEETQYF.

This chain joins TRBV29-1 and TRBJ1-1, with D uncertain. V shed 2 bases and J shed 5 bases, with 12 bases lying between them. Germline-derived CDR1 and CDR2 are SQVTM and ANQGSEA. The CDR3 runs to 13 residues. The CDR3 sequence: CSVERSETTEAFF. The CDR3 nucleotides are TGCAGCGTTGAAAGGTCAGAAACGACTGAAGCTTTCTTT.

The CDR3 spells CATSPQGATNEKLFF. CDR3 nucleotide sequence: TGTGCCACCAGTCCTCAGGGGGCAACTAATGAAAAACTGTTTTTT. V and J are TRBV15 and TRBJ1-4; 7 bases align to TRBD1. Germline-derived CDR1 and CDR2 are LNHNV and YYDKDF (reference sequence). This CDR3 comprises 15 residues. J lost 0 bases, V lost 6 bases, and 4 bases had no gene match. The full variable domain, its missing parts supplied by reference TRBV15 and TRBJ1-4, is DAMVIQNPRYQVTQFGKPVTLSCSQTLNHNVMYWYQQKSSQAPKLLFHYYDKDFNNEADTPDNFQSRRPNTSFCFLDIRSPGLGDTAMYLCATSPQGATNEKLFFGSGTQLSVL.

The chain is built from TRBV5-1 and TRBJ1-2, with a tentative D call TRBD1 (6 bases). Germline-derived CDR1 and CDR2 are SGHRS and YFSETQ. The CDR3 contains 14 residues. Trimming removed 4 bases from V and 4 bases from J, with 14 bases in between. The CDR3 coding sequence is TGCGCCAGCAGCGATCCCGGGACAATCTATGGCTACACCTTC. Residues: CASSDPGTIYGYTF.

The V gene is TRBV6-1, the J gene TRBJ1-2; maybe TRBD1 (6 bases). CDR1 and CDR2 from the germline V gene are MNHNS and SASEGT. The CDR3 sequence is 13 residues long. V dropped 3 bases and J dropped 4 bases, with 9 bases sitting between them. The CDR3 protein is CASSEQGSYGYTF. CDR3 nucleotide sequence: TGTGCCAGCAGTGAGCAGGGGAGCTATGGCTACACCTTC.

The chain joins TRBV9 to TRBJ1-1; D is unclear. V was trimmed by 0 bases and J by 4 bases, leaving 16 bases between them. Germline V gives CDR1 SGDLS, CDR2 YYNGEE. This CDR3 comprises 16 residues. DNA of the CDR3: TGTGCCAGCAGCGTAGTATCGGCCCAACCCCCCACTGAAGCTTTCTTT. Its translation: CASSVVSAQPPTEAFF.

As regards this clone: Other DNA sequences from this sample encode an identical CDR3 as well. The gene calls are TRBV5-1 and TRBJ2-5; D is unresolved. The CDR3 loop spans 14 amino acids. CDR1 and CDR2 from the germline V gene are SGHRS and YFSETQ. V was cut by 0 bases and J by 2 bases, with 8 bases left in between. CDR3 sequence reads: CASSLGRGQETQYF. The DNA of the CDR3 is TGCGCCAGCAGCTTGGGGAGAGGTCAAGAGACCCAGTACTTC.

This clone was recorded only once. The CDR3 DNA follows: TGTGCCAGCAGCTTAAACGACGGGGAAGAGACCCAGTACTTC. Translated: CASSLNDGEETQYF. This chain joins TRBV7-6 and TRBJ2-5, with TRBD2 as a possible D gene (5 bases). This CDR3 is 14 amino acids long. Germline V gives CDR1 SGHVS, CDR2 FNYEAQ. V lost 2 bases and J lost 3, with 10 bases in between.

This chain links TRBV5-1 with TRBJ2-3; D uncertain. Trimming took off 0 bases at V and 0 bases at J, with 5 bases between the two ends. CDR1 SGHRS and CDR2 YFSETQ come from the germline V gene. This CDR3 spans 14 amino acids. The CDR3 DNA reads as TGCGCCAGCAGCTTGGATGCCAGCACAGATACGCAGTATTTT. It specifies CASSLDASTDTQYF.

Notes on this clone: One end of the junction varies from germline; a read error may be responsible. The V gene is TRBV5-1, the J gene TRBJ2-3; weak D call: TRBD2 (6 bases). The CDR3 length is 15 residues. CDR1 and CDR2 (germline): SGHRS, YFSETQ. The CDR3 spells CASTLSGLSTDTQYF. CDR3 sequence (DNA): TGCGCCAGCACCTTGTCGGGACTCAGCACAGATACGCAGTATTTT. The full variable domain, with the rest looked up from reference TRBV5-1 and TRBJ2-3, is KAGVTQTPRYLIKTRGQQVTLSCSPISGHRSVSWYQQTPGQGLQFLFEYFSETQRNKGNFPGRFSGRQFSNSRSEMNVSTLELGDSALYLCASTLSGLSTDTQYFGPGTRLTVL.

The rearrangement links TRBV10-3 to TRBJ1-1; TRBD1 aligns across 9 bases. In germline, CDR1 is ENHRY, CDR2 SYGVKD. V shed 1 base and J 4 bases; nucleotides not matched to a gene: 4. The CDR3 spans 15 residues. In DNA form, the CDR3 reads TGTGCCATCAGTGAGTACCCGGGACAGGGCACTGAAGCTTTCTTT. Its translation: CAISEYPGQGTEAFF.

This sequence joins TRBV25-1 and TRBJ2-6; tentatively, D is TRBD1 or TRBD2 (5 bases each). This CDR3 is 16 amino acids long. Germline V CDR1 and CDR2: MGHDK, SYGVNS. V dropped 9 bases and J dropped 1 base, with 16 bases sitting between them. The CDR3 loop reads CASSGGRWSGANVLTF. The DNA of the CDR3 is TGTGCCAGTTCTGGGGGTCGATGGTCTGGGGCCAACGTCCTGACTTTC. The full variable domain, rest sourced from reference TRBV25-1 and TRBJ2-6, is EADIYQTPRYLVIGTGKKITLECSQTMGHDKMYWYQQDPGMELHLIHYSYGVNSTEKGDLSSESTVSRIRTEHFPLTLESARPSHTSQYLCASSGGRWSGANVLTFGAGSRLTVL.

This clone appeared once. The chain has TRBV15 and TRBJ1-5; the D gene is possibly TRBD1 (5 bases). Trimming pared 9 bases from V and 3 bases from J, leaving 12 bases between. Germline V CDR1 and CDR2: LNHNV, YYDKDF (reference sequence). The CDR3 consists of 13 residues. The CDR3 protein is CATQQASNQPQHF. The CDR3 region has the DNA TGTGCCACTCAACAGGCTTCCAATCAGCCCCAGCATTTT.

The chain is built from TRBV11-2 and TRBJ2-3, with D unresolved. This CDR3 region has 12 residues. Trimming shortened V by 3 bases and J by 4 bases, and 5 bases separated the two germline ends. Germline V CDR1 and CDR2: SGHAT, FQNNGV. The CDR3 loop is CASSFRADTQYF. DNA of the CDR3: TGTGCCAGCAGCTTTAGGGCAGATACGCAGTATTTT.

This clone was counted between two and nine times. The rearrangement uses TRBV11-3 and TRBJ1-5, with D uncertain. Between the trimmed V and J ends, which lost 2 bases and 4 bases, there was a span of 24 bases. This CDR3 region has 19 residues. Germline CDR1 reads SGHNT; CDR2 reads YENEEA. The CDR3 coding sequence is TGTGCCAGCAGCTTACGGGAGCCGGGAGGTTGGGGAATGAATCAGCCCCAGCATTTT. It encodes CASSLREPGGWGMNQPQHF.

V is TRBV30 and J is TRBJ2-3; no firm D call. CDR1 and CDR2 from the germline V gene are GTSNPN and SVGIG (reference sequence). The V and J ends lost 1 base and 2 bases respectively, with 7 bases between them. The CDR3 runs 13 residues. CDR3 in DNA: TGTGCCTGGAGTGGGTCCCACACAGATACGCAGTATTTT. Translating gives CAWSGSHTDTQYF.

The chain couples TRBV6-5 to TRBJ1-5; the D is unclear. Per germline, CDR1 MNHEY and CDR2 SVGAGI. The CDR3 covers 11 residues. Trimming left V 4 bases short and J 6 bases short, with 4 bases between. The CDR3 is CASSSVQPQHF. CDR3 DNA sequence: TGTGCCAGCAGTTCCGTTCAGCCCCAGCATTTT.

The DNA for the CDR3 is TGTGCCACCACAACCCGGACACCTGGGGCCGGGGAGCTGTTTTTT. This codes for CATTTRTPGAGELFF. The rearrangement links TRBV6-5 to TRBJ2-2, with a weak D call TRBD1 (5 bases). The CDR3 contains 15 residues. The V gene lost 10 bases and the J gene lost 6 bases, with 21 bases spanning the gap. Germline lookup yields CDR1 MNHEY and CDR2 SVGAGI.

The chain joins TRBV11-1 to TRBJ2-2, with 7 bases lining up with TRBD1. V trimming: 5 bases; J trimming: 6 bases; junction bases outside the gene matches: 12. CDR1 is SGHAT and CDR2 is FQDESV in the germline V gene (reference sequence). The CDR3 runs to 16 residues. As DNA, the CDR3 is TGTGCCAGCAGCCCAAACAGGGGCGCTTTTCCCGGGGAGCTGTTTTTT. Translated, it gives CASSPNRGAFPGELFF.

V usage is TRBV6-5 and J usage is TRBJ2-7; D is possibly TRBD1 (6 bases). V was pared by 5 bases and J by 5 bases, with 13 bases between. Looked up from germline, CDR1 is MNHEY and CDR2 is SVGAGI. This CDR3 is 13 amino acids long. The CDR3 sequence is CASSTVGTNEQYF. CDR3 nucleotides: TGTGCCAGCAGTACGGTCGGGACAAACGAGCAGTACTTC.

This clone was seen a few times. The genes are TRBV18 and TRBJ2-3, with 10 bases lining up with TRBD2. Germline CDR1 is KGHSH and CDR2 is LQKENI. The CDR3 is made up of 15 amino acids. J gave up 3 bases and V 3 bases, and 3 bases lay outside the gene matches. The CDR3 bases are TGTGCCAGCTCACCTATTAGCGGGGGGACAGATACGCAGTATTTT. As protein: CASSPISGGTDTQYF.